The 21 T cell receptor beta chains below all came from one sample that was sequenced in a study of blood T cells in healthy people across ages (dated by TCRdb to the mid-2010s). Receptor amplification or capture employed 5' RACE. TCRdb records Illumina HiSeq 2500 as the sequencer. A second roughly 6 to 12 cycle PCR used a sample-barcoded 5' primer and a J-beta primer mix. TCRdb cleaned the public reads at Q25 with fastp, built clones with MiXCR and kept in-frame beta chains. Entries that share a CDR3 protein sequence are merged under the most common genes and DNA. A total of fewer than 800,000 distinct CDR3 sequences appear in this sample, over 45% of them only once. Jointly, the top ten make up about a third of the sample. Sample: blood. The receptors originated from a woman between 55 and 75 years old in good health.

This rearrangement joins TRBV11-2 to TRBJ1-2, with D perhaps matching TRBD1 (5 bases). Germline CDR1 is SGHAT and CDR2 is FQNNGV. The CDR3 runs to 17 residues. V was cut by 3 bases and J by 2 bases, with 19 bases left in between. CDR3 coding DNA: TGTGCCAGCAGCTTTGGCAGGGAACGCTACCTCAACTATGGCTACACCTTC. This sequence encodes CASSFGRERYLNYGYTF.

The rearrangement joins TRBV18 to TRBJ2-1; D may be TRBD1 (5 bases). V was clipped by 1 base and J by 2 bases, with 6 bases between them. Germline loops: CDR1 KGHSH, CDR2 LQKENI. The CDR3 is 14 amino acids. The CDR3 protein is CASSPQQAYNEQFF. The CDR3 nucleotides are TGTGCCAGCTCACCACAACAGGCCTACAATGAGCAGTTCTTC.

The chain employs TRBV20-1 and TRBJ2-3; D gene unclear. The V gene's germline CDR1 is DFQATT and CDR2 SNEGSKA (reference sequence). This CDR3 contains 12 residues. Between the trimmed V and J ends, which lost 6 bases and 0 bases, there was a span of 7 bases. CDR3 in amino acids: CSARISTDTQYF. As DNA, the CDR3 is TGCAGTGCCCGTATAAGCACAGATACGCAGTATTTT.

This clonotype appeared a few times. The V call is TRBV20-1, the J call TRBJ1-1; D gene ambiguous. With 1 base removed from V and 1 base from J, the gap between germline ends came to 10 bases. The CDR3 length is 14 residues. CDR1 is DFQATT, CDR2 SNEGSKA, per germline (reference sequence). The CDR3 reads CSARGRVGNTEAFF. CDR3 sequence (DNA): TGCAGTGCTAGAGGGAGGGTCGGGAACACTGAAGCTTTCTTT.

CDR3 protein: CSAPRGALDTQYF. In DNA form, the CDR3 reads TGCAGTGCCCCTAGGGGGGCCTTAGATACGCAGTATTTT. V gene TRBV20-1 combines with J gene TRBJ2-3, with D possibly being TRBD1 or TRBD2 (6 bases each). V lost 6 bases and J 5 bases, leaving 15 bases between the germline ends. Germline-derived CDR1 and CDR2 are DFQATT and SNEGSKA (reference sequence). The CDR3 runs to 13 residues.

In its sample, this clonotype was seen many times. In DNA form, the CDR3 reads TGCGCCAGCAGCTTGGAGAGGTACGAGCAGTACTTC. This translates into CASSLERYEQYF. The chain links TRBV5-1 to TRBJ2-7; D is uncertain. Between the trimmed V and J ends, which lost 0 bases and 4 bases, there was a span of 5 bases. Germline V gene data show CDR1 as SGHRS and CDR2 as YFSETQ. CDR3 size: 12 residues.

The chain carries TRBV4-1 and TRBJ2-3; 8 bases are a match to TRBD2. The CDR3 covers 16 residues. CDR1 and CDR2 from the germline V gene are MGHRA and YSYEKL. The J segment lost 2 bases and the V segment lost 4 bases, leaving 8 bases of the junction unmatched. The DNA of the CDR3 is TGCGCCAGCAGCCCCGGACCGGGAGGGGACACAGATACGCAGTATTTT. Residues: CASSPGPGGDTDTQYF.

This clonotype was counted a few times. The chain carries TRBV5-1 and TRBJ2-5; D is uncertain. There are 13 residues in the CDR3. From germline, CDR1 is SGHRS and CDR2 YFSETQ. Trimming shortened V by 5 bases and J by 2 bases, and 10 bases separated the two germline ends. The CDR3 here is CASRVLGQETQYF. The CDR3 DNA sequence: TGCGCCAGCAGAGTTTTAGGGCAAGAGACCCAGTACTTC.

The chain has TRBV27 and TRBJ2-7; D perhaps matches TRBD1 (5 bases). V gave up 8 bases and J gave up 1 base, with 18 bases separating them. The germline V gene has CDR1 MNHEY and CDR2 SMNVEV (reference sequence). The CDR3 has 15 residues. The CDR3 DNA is TGTGCCAGCCACTCCTCGCAGGGCTTTTCCTACGAGCAGTACTTC. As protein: CASHSSQGFSYEQYF.

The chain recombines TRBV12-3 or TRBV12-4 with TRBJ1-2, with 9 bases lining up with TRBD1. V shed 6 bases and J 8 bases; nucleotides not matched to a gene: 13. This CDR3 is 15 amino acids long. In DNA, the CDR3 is TGTGCCAGCAGCCGCAGGGGACAGGGTAGTTGGGGCTACACCTTC. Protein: CASSRRGQGSWGYTF.

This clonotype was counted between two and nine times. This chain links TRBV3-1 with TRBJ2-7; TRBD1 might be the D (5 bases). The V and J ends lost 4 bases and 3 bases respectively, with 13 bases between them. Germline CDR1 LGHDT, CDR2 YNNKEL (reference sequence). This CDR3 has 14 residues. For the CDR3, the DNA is TGTGCCAGCAGCCCAACCCGACAGCGCTACGAGCAGTACTTC. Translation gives CASSPTRQRYEQYF.

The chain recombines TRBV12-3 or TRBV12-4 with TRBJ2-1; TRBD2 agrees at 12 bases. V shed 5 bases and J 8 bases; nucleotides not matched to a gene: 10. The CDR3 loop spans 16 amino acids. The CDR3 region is CASSPPLAGGPDEQFF. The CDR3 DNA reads TGTGCCAGCAGTCCTCCCCTAGCGGGAGGGCCGGATGAGCAGTTCTTC.

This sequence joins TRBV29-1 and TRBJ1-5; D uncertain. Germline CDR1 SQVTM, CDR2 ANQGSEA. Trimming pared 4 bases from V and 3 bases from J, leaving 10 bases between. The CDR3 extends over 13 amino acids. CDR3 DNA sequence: TGCAGCGTTGGAAAAGGTCCCAATCAGCCCCAGCATTTT. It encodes CSVGKGPNQPQHF.

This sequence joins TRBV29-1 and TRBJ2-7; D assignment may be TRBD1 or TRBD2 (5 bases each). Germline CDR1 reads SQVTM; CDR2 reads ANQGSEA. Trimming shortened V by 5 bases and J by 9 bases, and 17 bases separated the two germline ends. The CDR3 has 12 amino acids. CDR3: CSVNEGTPGQYF. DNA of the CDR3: TGCAGCGTTAATGAGGGGACCCCCGGGCAGTACTTC.

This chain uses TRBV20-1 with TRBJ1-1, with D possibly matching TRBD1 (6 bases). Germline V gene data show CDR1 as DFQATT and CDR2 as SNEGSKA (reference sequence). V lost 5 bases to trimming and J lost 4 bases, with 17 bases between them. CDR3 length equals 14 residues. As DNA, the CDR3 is TGCAGTGCTTGCCTCAGGGGCGGGGGCACTGAAGCTTTCTTT. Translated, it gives CSACLRGGGTEAFF.

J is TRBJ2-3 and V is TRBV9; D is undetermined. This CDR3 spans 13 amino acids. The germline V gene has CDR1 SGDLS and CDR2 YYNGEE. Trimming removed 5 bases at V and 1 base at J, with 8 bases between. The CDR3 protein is CASRPKGTDTQYF. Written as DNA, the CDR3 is TGTGCCAGCAGACCCAAGGGCACAGATACGCAGTATTTT.

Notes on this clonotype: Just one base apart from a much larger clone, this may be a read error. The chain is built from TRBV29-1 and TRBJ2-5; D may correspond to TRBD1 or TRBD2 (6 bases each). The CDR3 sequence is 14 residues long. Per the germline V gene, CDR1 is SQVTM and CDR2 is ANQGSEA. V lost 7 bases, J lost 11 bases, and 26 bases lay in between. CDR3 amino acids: CSAAAGGGSGEQYF. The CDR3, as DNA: TGCAGCGCTGCCGCCGGGGGCGGGTCAGGTGAGCAGTACTTC. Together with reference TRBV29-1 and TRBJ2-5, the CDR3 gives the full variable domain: SAVISQKPSRDICQRGTSLTIQCQVDSQVTMMFWYRQQPGQSLTLIATANQGSEATYESGFVIDKFPISRPNLTFSTLTVSNMSPEDSSIYLCSAAAGGGSGEQYFGPGTRLLVL.

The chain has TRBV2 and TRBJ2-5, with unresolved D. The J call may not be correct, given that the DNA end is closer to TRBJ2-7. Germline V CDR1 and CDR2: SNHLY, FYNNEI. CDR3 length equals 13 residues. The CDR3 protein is CASSPRNLDEQYF. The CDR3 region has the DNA TGTGCCAGCTCTCCTAGAAATTTAGACGAGCAGTACTTC.

The CDR3 here is CASSYAAGTNYGYTF. The DNA of the CDR3 is TGTGCCAGCAGTTACGCCGCAGGGACCAACTATGGCTACACCTTC. This chain uses TRBV6-6 with TRBJ1-2, with a possible D match to TRBD1 (5 bases). Germline assignment: CDR1 MNHNY and CDR2 SVGAGI (reference sequence). The CDR3 totals 15 residues. V dropped 2 bases and J dropped 2 bases, with 12 bases sitting between them.

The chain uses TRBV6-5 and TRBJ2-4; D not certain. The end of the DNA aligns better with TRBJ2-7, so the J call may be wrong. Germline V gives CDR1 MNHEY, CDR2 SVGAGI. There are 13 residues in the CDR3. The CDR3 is CASRRGPPHEQYF. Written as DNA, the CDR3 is TGTGCCAGCAGGCGCGGACCGCCCCACGAGCAGTACTTC.

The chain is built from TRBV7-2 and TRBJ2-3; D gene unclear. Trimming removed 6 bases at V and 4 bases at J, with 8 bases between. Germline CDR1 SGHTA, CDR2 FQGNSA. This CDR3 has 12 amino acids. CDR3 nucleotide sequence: TGTGCCAGCAGGGCCCCCCCAGATACGCAGTATTTT. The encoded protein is CASRAPPDTQYF.